The rows below give T cell receptor beta chains drawn from one sample of a study of T cells in Graves' hyperthyroidism and ophthalmopathy. MiXCR, run by TCRdb on the multiplex PCR reads, gives a single entry per CDR3 protein. The sample includes about 640,000 distinct CDR3 sequences, less than 25% seen only once; the top ten take around a third. Sequenced: blood. The receptors stem from a man aged 25-40 years with Graves' ophthalmopathy. CDR3s include the opening cysteine and the closing phenylalanine or tryptophan. D genes are given only for firm matches. Expanded clones are given a class, and other clones once, few, many or no size at all.

TRBV2,many,.,TRBJ1-5,CASSPTHQPQHF,TGTGCCAGCAGTCCAACCCATCAGCCCCAGCATTTT
TRBV19,few,.,TRBJ1-5,CASSNQGTNNQPQHF,TGTGCCAGTAGTAACCAGGGTACCAACAATCAGCCCCAGCATTTT
TRBV28,.,TRBD1,TRBJ1-1,CASSGGQEAFPDTEAFF,TGTGCCAGCAGCGGCGGACAGGAGGCATTTCCGGACACTGAAGCTTTCTTT
TRBV4-3,.,.,TRBJ2-2,CASSQDLRINTGELFF,TGCGCCAGCAGCCAAGATCTTCGCATTAACACCGGGGAGCTGTTTTTT
TRBV30,.,TRBD1,TRBJ1-5,CAWSDGTGGYNQPQHF,TGTGCCTGGAGCGATGGGACAGGGGGTTACAATCAGCCCCAGCATTTT
TRBV5-1,.,TRBD2,TRBJ2-2,CASSYGTIDTGELFF,TGCGCCAGCAGCTACGGGACTATCGACACCGGGGAGCTGTTTTTT
TRBV12-3/TRBV12-4,once,.,TRBJ2-7,CASSLLGKAYEQYF,TGTGCCAGCAGTTTGTTAGGGAAAGCCTACGAGCAGTACTTC
TRBV30,few,.,TRBJ2-7,CAWIPENTYEQYF,TGTGCCTGGATCCCAGAAAATACCTACGAGCAGTACTTC
TRBV7-2,few,TRBD2,TRBJ2-3,CASSLNAGGRSDTQYF,TGTGCCAGCAGCTTAAATGCGGGAGGTCGTTCAGATACGCAGTATTTT
TRBV7-8,many,TRBD1,TRBJ2-3,CASSKAPGQGRSGKTDTQYF,TGTGCCAGCAGCAAAGCACCGGGACAGGGGCGTAGCGGGAAGACAGATACGCAGTATTTT
TRBV25-1,.,TRBD2,TRBJ2-3,CASSEGLTSGRGSTDTQYF,TGTGCCAGCAGTGAAGGTTTGACTAGCGGGAGGGGATCCACAGATACGCAGTATTTT
TRBV19,few,TRBD1,TRBJ2-2,CASTDDRGSNQLLPGELFF,TGTGCCAGTACCGACGACAGGGGCAGCAACCAACTACTTCCCGGGGAGCTGTTTTTT
TRBV7-9,once,.,TRBJ2-3,CASSLMQSTDTQYF,TGTGCCAGCAGCTTAATGCAAAGCACCGATACGCAGTATTTT
TRBV18,.,TRBD1,TRBJ2-5,CASSLTHRGETQYF,TGTGCCAGCTCACTTACCCACAGGGGAGAGACCCAGTACTTC
TRBV5-1,many,.,TRBJ1-1,CASSLAGQNTEAFF,TGCGCCAGCAGCTTGGCCGGTCAGAACACTGAAGCTTTCTTT
TRBV19,.,TRBD2,TRBJ2-7,CASSIRLLAGGSHERYF,TGTGCCAGTAGTATACGGCTACTAGCGGGAGGGTCCCACGAGCGGTACTTC
TRBV20-1,few,.,TRBJ2-5,CSARDGRGRMGETQYF,TGCAGTGCTAGAGATGGGAGGGGGCGAATGGGAGAGACCCAGTACTTC
TRBV13,many,.,TRBJ2-1,CASSTSGTVEPEQFF,TGTGCCAGCAGCACCTCCGGGACTGTCGAACCTGAGCAGTTCTTC
TRBV9,.,.,TRBJ2-3,CASSVGGALTDTQYF,TGTGCCAGCAGCGTAGGGGGGGCCCTCACAGATACGCAGTATTTT
TRBV7-9,many,.,TRBJ2-3,CASSFPRTDTQYF,TGTGCCAGCAGCTTTCCTCGAACAGATACGCAGTATTTT
TRBV12-3/TRBV12-4,many,TRBD2,TRBJ2-3,CASSFRGLAGGITDTQYF,TGTGCCAGCAGTTTCCGCGGACTAGCGGGAGGGATCACAGATACGCAGTATTTT
TRBV24-1,few,TRBD2,TRBJ2-1,CATSGAGGPNEQFF,TGTGCCACCAGTGGAGCGGGAGGGCCAAATGAGCAGTTCTTC
TRBV29-1,.,.,TRBJ2-7,CSVDSGYEQYF,TGCAGCGTTGATTCGGGCTACGAGCAGTACTTC
TRBV2,many,.,TRBJ2-2,CASSEARGGVNTGELFF,TGTGCCAGCAGTGAAGCGAGGGGGGGCGTGAACACCGGGGAGCTGTTTTTT
TRBV18,many,.,TRBJ2-7,CASSPAAAYEQYF,TGTGCCAGCTCACCAGCGGCAGCCTACGAGCAGTACTTC
TRBV12-3/TRBV12-4,.,.,TRBJ1-5,CASSLMGQGTPQHF,TGTGCCAGCAGTTTAATGGGGCAGGGCACGCCCCAGCATTTT
TRBV12-3/TRBV12-4,many,.,TRBJ1-3,CASNLGAGSGNTIYF,TGTGCCAGCAATCTGGGGGCCGGCTCTGGAAACACCATATATTTT